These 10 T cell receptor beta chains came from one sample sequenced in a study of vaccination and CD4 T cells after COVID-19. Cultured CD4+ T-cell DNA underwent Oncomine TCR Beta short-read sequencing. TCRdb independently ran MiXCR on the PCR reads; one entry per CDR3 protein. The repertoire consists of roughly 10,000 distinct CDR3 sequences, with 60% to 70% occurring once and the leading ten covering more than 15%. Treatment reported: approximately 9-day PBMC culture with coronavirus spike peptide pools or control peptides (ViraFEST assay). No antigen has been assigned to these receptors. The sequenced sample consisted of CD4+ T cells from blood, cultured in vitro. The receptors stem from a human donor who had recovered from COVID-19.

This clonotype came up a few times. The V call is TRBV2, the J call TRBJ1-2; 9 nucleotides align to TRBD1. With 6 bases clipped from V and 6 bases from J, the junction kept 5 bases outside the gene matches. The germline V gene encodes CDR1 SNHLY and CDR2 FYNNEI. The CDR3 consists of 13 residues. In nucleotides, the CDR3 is TGTGCCAGCAGCGGCACAGGGGGCCATGGCTACACCTTC. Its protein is CASSGTGGHGYTF.

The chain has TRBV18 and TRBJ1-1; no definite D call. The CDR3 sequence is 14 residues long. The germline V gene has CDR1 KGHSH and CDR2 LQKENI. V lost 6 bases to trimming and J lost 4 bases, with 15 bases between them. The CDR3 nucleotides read TGTGCCAGCTCCCCTATTGGTGGGATCACTGAAGCTTTCTTT. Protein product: CASSPIGGITEAFF.

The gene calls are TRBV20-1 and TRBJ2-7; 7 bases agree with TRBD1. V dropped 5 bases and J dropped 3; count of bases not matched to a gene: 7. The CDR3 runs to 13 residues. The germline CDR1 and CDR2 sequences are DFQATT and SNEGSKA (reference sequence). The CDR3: CSAQTGLRYEQYF. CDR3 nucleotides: TGCAGTGCTCAGACAGGGCTCCGCTACGAGCAGTACTTC.

The CDR3 protein is CASSQDRPLNYGYTF. CDR3 coding DNA: TGTGCCAGCAGCCAAGACAGGCCACTAAACTATGGCTACACCTTC. The chain employs TRBV14 and TRBJ1-2; D is uncertain. The CDR3 has 15 amino acids. Trimming shortened V by 0 bases and J by 2 bases, and 10 bases separated the two germline ends. Germline values: CDR1 SGHDN, CDR2 FVKESK.

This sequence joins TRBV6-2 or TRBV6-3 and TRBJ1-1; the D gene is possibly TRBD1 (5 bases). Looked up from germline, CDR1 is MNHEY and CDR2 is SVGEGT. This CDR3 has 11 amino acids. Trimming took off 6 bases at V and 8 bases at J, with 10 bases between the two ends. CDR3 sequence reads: CASSHGGEAFF. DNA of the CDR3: TGTGCCAGCAGCCACGGGGGGGAAGCTTTCTTT.

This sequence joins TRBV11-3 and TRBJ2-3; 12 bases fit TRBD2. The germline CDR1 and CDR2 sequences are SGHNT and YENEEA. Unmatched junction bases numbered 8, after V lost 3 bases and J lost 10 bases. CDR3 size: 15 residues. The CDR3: CASSFLAGGPAAQYF. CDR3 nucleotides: TGTGCCAGCAGCTTTCTAGCGGGGGGGCCGGCAGCGCAGTATTTT.

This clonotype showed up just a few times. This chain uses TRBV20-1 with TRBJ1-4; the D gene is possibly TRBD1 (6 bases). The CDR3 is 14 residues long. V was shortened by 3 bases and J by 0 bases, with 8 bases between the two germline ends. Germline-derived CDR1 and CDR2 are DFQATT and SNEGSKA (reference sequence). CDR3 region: CSASRTATNEKLFF. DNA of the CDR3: TGCAGTGCTAGTCGGACAGCAACTAATGAAAAACTGTTTTTT.

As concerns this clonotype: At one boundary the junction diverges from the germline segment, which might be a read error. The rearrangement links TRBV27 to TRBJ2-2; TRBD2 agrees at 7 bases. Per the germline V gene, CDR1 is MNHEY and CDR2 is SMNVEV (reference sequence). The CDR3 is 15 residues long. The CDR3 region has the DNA TGTGCCAGCAGTCCCCGGGGAGCGGGGACCGAGGAGCTGTTTTTT. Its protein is CASSPRGAGTEELFF.

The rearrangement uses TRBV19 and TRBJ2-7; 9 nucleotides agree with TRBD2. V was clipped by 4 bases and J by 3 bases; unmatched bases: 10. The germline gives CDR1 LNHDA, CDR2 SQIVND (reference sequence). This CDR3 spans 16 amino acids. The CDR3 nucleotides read TGTGCCAGTAGTACCCCAGCGGGAGGCCTCTACTACGAGCAGTACTTC. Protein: CASSTPAGGLYYEQYF.

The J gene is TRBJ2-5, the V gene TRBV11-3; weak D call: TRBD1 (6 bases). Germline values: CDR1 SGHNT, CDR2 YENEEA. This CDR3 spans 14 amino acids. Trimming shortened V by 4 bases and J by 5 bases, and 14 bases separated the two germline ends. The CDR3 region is CASSWLGALETQYF. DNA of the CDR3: TGTGCCAGCAGCTGGTTGGGGGCTCTCGAGACCCAGTACTTC.